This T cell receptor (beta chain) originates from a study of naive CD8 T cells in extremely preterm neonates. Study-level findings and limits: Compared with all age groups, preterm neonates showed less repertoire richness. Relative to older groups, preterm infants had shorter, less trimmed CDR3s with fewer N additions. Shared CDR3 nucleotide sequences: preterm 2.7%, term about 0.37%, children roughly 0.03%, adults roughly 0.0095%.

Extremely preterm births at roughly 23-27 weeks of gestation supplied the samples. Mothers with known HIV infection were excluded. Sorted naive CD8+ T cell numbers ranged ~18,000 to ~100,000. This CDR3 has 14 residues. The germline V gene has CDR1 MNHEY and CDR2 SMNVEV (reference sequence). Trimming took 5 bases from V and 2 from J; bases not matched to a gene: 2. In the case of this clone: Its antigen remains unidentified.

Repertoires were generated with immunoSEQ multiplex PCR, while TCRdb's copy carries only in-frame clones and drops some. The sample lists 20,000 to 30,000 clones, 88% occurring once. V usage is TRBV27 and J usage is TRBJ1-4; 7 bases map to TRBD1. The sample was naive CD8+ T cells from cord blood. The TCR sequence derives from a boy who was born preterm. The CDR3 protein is CASSNRGTNEKLFF. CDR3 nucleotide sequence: TGTGCCAGCAGTAACAGGGGCACTAATGAAAAACTGTTTTTT.